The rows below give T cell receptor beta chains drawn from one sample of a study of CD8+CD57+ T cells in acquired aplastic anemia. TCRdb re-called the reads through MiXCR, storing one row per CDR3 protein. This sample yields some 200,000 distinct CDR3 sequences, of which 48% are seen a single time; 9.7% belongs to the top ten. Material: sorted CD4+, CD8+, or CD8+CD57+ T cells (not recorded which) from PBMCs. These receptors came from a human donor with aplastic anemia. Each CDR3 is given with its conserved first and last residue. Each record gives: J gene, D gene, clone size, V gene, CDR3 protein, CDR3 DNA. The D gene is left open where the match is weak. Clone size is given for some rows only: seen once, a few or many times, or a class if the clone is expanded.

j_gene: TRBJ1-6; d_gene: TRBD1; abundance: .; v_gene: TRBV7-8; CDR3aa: CASSLLQGQGGNSPLHF; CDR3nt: TGTGCCAGTAGCCTCCTCCAGGGACAGGGGGGAAATTCACCCCTCCACTTT
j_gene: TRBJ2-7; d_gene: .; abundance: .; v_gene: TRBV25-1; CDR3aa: CASSELNEQYF; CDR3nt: TGTGCCAGCAGTGAACTAAACGAGCAGTACTTC
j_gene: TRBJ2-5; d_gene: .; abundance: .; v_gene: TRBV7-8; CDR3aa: CASSPGTQRWETQYF; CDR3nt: TGTGCCAGCAGCCCCGGGACCCAGAGATGGGAGACCCAGTACTTC
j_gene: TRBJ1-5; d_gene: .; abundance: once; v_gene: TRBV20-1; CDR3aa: CSASAGDQPQHF; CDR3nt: TGCAGTGCTAGCGCAGGGGATCAGCCCCAGCATTTT
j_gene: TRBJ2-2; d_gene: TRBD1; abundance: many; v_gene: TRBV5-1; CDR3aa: CASSSRDRSRLPNTGELFF; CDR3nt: TGCGCCAGCAGCTCAAGGGACAGGTCGAGGCTACCGAACACCGGGGAGCTGTTTTTT
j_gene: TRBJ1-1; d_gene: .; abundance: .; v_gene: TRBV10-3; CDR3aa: CAITGDAVVGTEAFF; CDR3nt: TGTGCCATCACCGGGGACGCCGTCGTGGGCACTGAAGCTTTCTTT
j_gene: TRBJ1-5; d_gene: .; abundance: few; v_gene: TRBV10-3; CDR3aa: CAISDHAARASNQPQHF; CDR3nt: TGTGCCATCAGTGACCACGCCGCCAGGGCCAGCAATCAGCCCCAGCATTTT
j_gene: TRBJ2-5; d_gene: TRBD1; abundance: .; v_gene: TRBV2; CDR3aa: CASSSPGTGGETQYF; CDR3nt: TGTGCCAGCAGTTCTCCCGGGACAGGGGGCGAGACCCAGTACTTC
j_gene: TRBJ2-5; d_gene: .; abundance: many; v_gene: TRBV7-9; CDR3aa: CASSPPGWETQYF; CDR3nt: TGTGCCAGCAGCCCCCCAGGGTGGGAGACCCAGTACTTC
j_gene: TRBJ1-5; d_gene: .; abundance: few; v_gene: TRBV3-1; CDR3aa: CASNRKVFVSPQHF; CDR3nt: TGTGCCAGCAATCGAAAGGTTTTTGTCAGTCCCCAGCATTTT
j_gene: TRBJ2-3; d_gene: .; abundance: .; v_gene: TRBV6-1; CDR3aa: CASSEEAGQDTQYF; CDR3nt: TGTGCCAGCAGTGAAGAGGCAGGGCAAGATACGCAGTATTTT
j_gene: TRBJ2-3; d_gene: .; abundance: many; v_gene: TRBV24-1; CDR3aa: CATSDPSPQGYTQYF; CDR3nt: TGTGCCACCAGTGATCCGAGTCCTCAGGGATATACGCAGTATTTT
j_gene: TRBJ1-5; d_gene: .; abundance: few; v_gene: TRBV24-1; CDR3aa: CATSVGPGPNQPQHF; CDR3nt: TGTGCCACCAGTGTTGGTCCCGGGCCCAATCAGCCCCAGCATTTT
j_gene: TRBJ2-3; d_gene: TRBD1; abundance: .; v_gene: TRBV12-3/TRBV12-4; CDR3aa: CASSLRGQRTDTQYF; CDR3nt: TGTGCCAGCAGTTTACGGGGACAGAGGACAGATACGCAGTATTTT
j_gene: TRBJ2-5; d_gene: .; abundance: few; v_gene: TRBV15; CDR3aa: CATSTGLQETQYF; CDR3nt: TGTGCCACCAGCACAGGACTGCAAGAGACCCAGTACTTC
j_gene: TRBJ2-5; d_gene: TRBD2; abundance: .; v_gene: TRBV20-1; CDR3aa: CSAHSSSGRDYETQYF; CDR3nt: TGCAGTGCGCATAGTTCTAGCGGGAGGGATTATGAGACCCAGTACTTC
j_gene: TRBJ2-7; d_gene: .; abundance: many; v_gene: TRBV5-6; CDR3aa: CASSLVGRETYEQYF; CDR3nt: TGTGCCAGCAGCTTGGTGGGCAGGGAGACCTACGAGCAGTACTTC
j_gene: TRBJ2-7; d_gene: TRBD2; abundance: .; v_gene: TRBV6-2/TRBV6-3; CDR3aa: CASSYGTSGALSYEQYF; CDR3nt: TGTGCCAGCAGTTACGGGACTAGCGGGGCCTTAAGCTACGAGCAGTACTTC
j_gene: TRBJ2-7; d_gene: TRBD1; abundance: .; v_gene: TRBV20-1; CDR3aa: CSARDPGTGDPYEQYF; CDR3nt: TGCAGTGCTAGAGATCCTGGGACAGGGGACCCCTACGAGCAGTACTTC
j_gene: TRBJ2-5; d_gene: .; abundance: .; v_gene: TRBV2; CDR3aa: CASSHRDGFQETQYF; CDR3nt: TGTGCGAGCAGCCACCGGGACGGATTCCAAGAGACCCAGTACTTC
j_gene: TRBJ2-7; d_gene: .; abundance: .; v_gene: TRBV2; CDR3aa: CASRGERSSYEQYF; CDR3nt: TGTGCCAGCAGGGGGGAGCGATCTTCCTACGAGCAGTACTTC
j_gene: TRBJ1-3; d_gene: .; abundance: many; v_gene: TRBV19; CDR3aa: CASSIASSGNTIYF; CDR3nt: TGTGCCAGTAGTATAGCTTCTTCTGGAAACACCATATATTTT
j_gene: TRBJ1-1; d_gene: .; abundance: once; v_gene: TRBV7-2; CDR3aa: CASSFTGNTEAFF; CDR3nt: TGTGCCAGCAGTTTCACAGGGAACACTGAAGCTTTCTTT
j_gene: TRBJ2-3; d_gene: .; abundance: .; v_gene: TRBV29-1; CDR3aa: CSVEEGGDTQYF; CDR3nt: TGCAGCGTTGAAGAAGGGGGGGATACGCAGTATTTT
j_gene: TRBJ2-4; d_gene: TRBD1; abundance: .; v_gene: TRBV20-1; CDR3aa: CSAREQGIKNIQYF; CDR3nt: TGCAGTGCTAGAGAACAGGGGATAAAAAACATTCAGTACTTC
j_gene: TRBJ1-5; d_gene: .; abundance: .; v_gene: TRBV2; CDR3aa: CASMPDRPNQPQHF; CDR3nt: TGTGCCAGTATGCCCGACAGGCCTAATCAGCCCCAGCATTTT
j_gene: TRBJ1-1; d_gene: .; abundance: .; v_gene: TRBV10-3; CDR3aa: CAIGGGSSTEAFF; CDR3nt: TGTGCCATTGGAGGGGGGTCGAGTACTGAAGCTTTCTTT
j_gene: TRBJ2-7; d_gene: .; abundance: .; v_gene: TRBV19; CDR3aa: CASSISGADCPYEQYF; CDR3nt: TGTGCCAGTAGTATTTCAGGGGCCGACTGTCCCTACGAGCAGTACTTC
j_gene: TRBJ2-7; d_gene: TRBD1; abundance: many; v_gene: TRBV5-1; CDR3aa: CASSRRDRAYEQYF; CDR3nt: TGCGCCAGCAGCCGACGGGACAGGGCCTACGAGCAGTACTTC
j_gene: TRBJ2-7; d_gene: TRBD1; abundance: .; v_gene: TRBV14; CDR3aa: CASSTDRAYEQYF; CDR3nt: TGTGCCAGCAGTACCGACAGGGCCTACGAGCAGTACTTC
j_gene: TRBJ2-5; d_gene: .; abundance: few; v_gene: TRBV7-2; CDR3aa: CASSLVEMETQYF; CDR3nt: TGTGCCAGCAGCTTAGTCGAGATGGAGACCCAGTACTTC
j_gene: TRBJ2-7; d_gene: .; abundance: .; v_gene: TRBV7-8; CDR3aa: CASSIQASYEQYF; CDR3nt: TGTGCCAGCAGCATACAGGCCTCCTACGAGCAGTACTTC
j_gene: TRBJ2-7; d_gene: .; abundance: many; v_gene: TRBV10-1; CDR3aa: CASSRDSNPPYEQYF; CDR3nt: TGCGCCAGCAGTCGAGACTCCAACCCCCCCTACGAGCAGTACTTC
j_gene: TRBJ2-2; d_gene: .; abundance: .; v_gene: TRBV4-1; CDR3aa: CASSPVGGVDTGELFF; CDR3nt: TGCGCCAGCAGCCCGGTGGGGGGAGTGGACACCGGGGAGCTGTTTTTT
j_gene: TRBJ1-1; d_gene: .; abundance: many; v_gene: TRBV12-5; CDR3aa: CASGLAGNTEAFF; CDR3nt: TGTGCTAGTGGTTTAGCCGGGAACACTGAAGCTTTCTTT
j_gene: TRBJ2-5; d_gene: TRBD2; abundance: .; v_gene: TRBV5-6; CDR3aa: CASSQSPDASGQETQYF; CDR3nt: TGTGCCAGCAGCCAAAGTCCCGATGCTAGCGGACAAGAGACCCAGTACTTC
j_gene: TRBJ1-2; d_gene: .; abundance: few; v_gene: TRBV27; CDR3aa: CASSFLSRRGGYTF; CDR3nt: TGTGCCAGCAGTTTCCTTAGTCGAAGGGGAGGCTACACCTTC
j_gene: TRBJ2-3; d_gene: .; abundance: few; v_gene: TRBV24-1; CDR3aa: CATSDGLGLTDTQYF; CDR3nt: TGTGCCACCTCTGACGGGTTGGGCCTCACAGATACGCAGTATTTT
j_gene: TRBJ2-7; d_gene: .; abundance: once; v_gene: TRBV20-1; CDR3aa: CSASTRLDSYEQYF; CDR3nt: TGCAGTGCCAGCACTCGGCTTGACTCCTACGAGCAGTACTTC
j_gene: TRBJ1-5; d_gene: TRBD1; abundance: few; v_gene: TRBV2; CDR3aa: CASSKTGSQPQHF; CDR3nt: TGTGCCAGCAGCAAGACAGGGTCCCAGCCCCAGCATTTT
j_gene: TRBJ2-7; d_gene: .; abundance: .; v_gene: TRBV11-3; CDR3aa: CASSLTLSYEQYF; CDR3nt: TGTGCCAGCAGCTTAACACTCTCCTACGAGCAGTACTTC
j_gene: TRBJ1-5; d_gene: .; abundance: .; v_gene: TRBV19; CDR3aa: CASSKGTFQHF; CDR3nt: TGTGCCAGTAGTAAGGGGACTTTCCAGCATTTT
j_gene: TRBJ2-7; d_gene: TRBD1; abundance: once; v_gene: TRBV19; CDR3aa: CASSGNRGRIYEQYF; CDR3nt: TGTGCCAGTAGCGGTAACAGGGGGCGCATTTACGAGCAGTACTTC
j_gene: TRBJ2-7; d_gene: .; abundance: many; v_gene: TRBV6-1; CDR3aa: CASSEAGTPSYEQYF; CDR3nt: TGTGCCAGCAGTGAAGCGGGGACACCATCCTACGAGCAGTACTTC
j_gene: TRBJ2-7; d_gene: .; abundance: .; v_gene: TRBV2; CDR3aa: CASKDAGLYEHYF; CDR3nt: TGTGCCAGCAAGGACGCGGGGCTGTACGAGCATTACTTC
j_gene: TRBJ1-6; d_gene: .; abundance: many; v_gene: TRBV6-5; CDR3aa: CASSPTVYSYNSPLHF; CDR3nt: TGTGCCAGCAGCCCCACCGTTTACTCCTATAATTCACCCCTCCACTTT
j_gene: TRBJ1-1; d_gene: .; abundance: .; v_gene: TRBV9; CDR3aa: CASSVGLSNTEAFF; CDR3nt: TGTGCCAGCAGCGTGGGACTTTCGAACACTGAAGCTTTCTTT
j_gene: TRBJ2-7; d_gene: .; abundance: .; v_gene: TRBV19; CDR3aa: CASSSGRTYEQYF; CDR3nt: TGTGCCAGTAGTAGTGGCCGCACCTACGAGCAGTACTTC
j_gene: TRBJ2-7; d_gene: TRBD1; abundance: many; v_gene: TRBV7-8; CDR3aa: CASSFGTGTYEQYF; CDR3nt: TGTGCCAGCAGCTTCGGGACAGGGACCTACGAGCAGTACTTC
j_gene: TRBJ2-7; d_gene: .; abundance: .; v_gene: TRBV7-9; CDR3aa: CASVVAGAYEQYF; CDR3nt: TGTGCCAGTGTCGTGGCAGGGGCCTACGAGCAGTACTTC
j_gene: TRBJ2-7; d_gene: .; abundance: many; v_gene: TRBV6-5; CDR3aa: CASSLGSVSYEQYF; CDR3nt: TGTGCCAGCAGTTTGGGGAGTGTCTCCTACGAGCAGTACTTC
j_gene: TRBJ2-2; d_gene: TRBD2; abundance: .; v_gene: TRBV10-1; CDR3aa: CASRGLAGVDTGELFF; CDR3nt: TGCGCCAGCAGAGGACTAGCGGGAGTGGACACCGGGGAGCTGTTTTTT
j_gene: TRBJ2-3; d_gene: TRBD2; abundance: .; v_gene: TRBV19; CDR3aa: CASSMPSGVLSTDTQYF; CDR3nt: TGTGCCAGTAGTATGCCTAGCGGGGTACTTAGCACAGATACGCAGTATTTT
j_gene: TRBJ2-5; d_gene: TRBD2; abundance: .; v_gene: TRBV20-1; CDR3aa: CSALAGGSYSPQYF; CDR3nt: TGCAGTGCTTTAGCGGGGGGGTCCTACAGCCCCCAGTACTTC
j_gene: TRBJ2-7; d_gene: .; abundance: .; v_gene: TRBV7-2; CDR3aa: CASRGASYEQYF; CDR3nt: TGTGCCAGCAGGGGAGCCTCCTACGAGCAGTACTTC
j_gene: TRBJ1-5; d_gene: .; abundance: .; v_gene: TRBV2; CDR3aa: CASSGGVGQPQHF; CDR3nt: TGTGCCAGCAGTGGTGGGGTTGGTCAGCCCCAGCATTTT
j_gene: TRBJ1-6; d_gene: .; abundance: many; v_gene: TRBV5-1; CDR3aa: CASNLGGDGYSPLHF; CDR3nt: TGCGCCAGCAACTTGGGGGGGGATGGTTATTCACCCCTCCACTTT
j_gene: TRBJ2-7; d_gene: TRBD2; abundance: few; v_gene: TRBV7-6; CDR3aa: CASSLALWEGTYEQYF; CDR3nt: TGTGCCAGCAGCTTAGCGCTGTGGGAGGGGACCTACGAGCAGTACTTC
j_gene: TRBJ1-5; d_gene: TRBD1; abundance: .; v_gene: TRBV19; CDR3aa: CASHGQGRDQPQHF; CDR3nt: TGTGCCAGCCATGGACAGGGGAGGGATCAGCCCCAGCATTTT
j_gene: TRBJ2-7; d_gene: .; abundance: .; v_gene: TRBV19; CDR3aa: CASREGRDSYEQYF; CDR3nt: TGTGCCAGCCGAGAAGGACGGGACTCCTACGAGCAGTACTTC